The 25 T cell receptor beta chains below come from one sample, sequenced in a study of neoadjuvant nivolumab and ipilimumab in lung cancer. Libraries were prepared by immunoSEQ multiplex PCR; TCRdb keeps only in-frame clonotypes and omits some of them. The sample lists under 50,000 clones; more than 85% were seen once. The starting material was blood, obtained before neoadjuvant nivolumab, alone or with ipilimumab. All receptors come from an adult with non-small cell lung cancer. Some clones in this sample may be carry-over from other donors' samples.

The chain joins TRBV6-4 to TRBJ2-3; 13 nucleotides agree with TRBD2. J lost 6 bases, V lost 5 bases, and 5 bases had no gene match. Looked up from germline, CDR1 is MRHNA and CDR2 is SNTAGT. There are 15 residues in the CDR3. In DNA form, the CDR3 reads TGTGCCAGCAGTCCAGGACTAGCGGGAGTGGATACGCAGTATTTT. Its protein is CASSPGLAGVDTQYF.

This chain links TRBV4-3 with TRBJ2-1; possibly TRBD1 for D (6 bases). CDR1 and CDR2 from the germline V gene are LGHNA and YSLEER. The CDR3 length is 16 residues. V was pared by 4 bases and J by 10 bases, with 23 bases between. Here the CDR3 DNA reads TGCGCCAGCAGCCCCGGTGGAGCGGCTACAAGGGGGGAGCAGTTCTTC. Encoded protein: CASSPGGAATRGEQFF.

The CDR3 region is CASSPSGGSGANVLTF. For the CDR3, the DNA is TGCGCCAGCAGCCCTAGCGGGGGCTCTGGGGCCAACGTCCTGACTTTC. The chain is built from TRBV4-1 and TRBJ2-6; 10 positions match TRBD2. From germline, CDR1 is MGHRA and CDR2 YSYEKL. The CDR3 loop spans 16 amino acids. V was pared by 4 bases and J by 0 bases, with 0 bases of the junction left unmatched.

The gene calls are TRBV28 and TRBJ1-2, with 10 bases identical to TRBD1. With V trimmed by 7 bases and J by 7 bases, 18 bases remained unmatched. The germline V gene has CDR1 MDHEN and CDR2 SYDVKM. The CDR3 is 17 amino acids. Written as DNA, the CDR3 is TGTGCCAGCAACCTATGGGGACAGGGGCTAGGTCGTGGTGGCTACACCTTC. Translation gives CASNLWGQGLGRGGYTF.

The rearrangement uses TRBV5-4 and TRBJ2-1; no clear D gene. Per the germline V gene, CDR1 is SGHNT and CDR2 is YYREEE (reference sequence). Between the trimmed V and J ends, which lost 2 bases and 4 bases, there was a span of 10 bases. This CDR3 has 14 residues. CDR3 protein: CASSLSDSYNEQFF. The DNA for the CDR3 is TGTGCCAGCAGCTTAAGTGACTCTTACAATGAGCAGTTCTTC.

The gene calls are TRBV7-9 and TRBJ2-5; possible D gene TRBD2, 5 bases. The CDR3 is 14 amino acids. V was clipped by 5 bases and J by 2 bases, with 12 bases between them. CDR1 is SEHNR, CDR2 FQNEAQ, per germline (reference sequence). The CDR3 DNA sequence: TGTGCCAGCAGCGGAGGTCGTAGACAAGAGACCCAGTACTTC. The encoded protein is CASSGGRRQETQYF. Looking up the rest from reference TRBV7-9 and TRBJ2-5 gives the full variable domain: DTGVSQNPRHKITKRGQNVTFRCDPISEHNRLYWYRQTLGQGPEFLTYFQNEAQLEKSRLLSDRFSAERPKGSFSTLEIQRTEQGDSAMYLCASSGGRRQETQYFGPGTRLLVL.

The V gene is TRBV4-3, the J gene TRBJ2-5; TRBD1 is a possible D gene (5 bases). Trimming stripped 0 bases from V and 4 bases from J, with 18 bases between. This CDR3 has 17 amino acids. Germline assignment: CDR1 LGHNA and CDR2 YSLEER. The DNA for the CDR3 is TGCGCCAGCAGCCAAGAGGTTGGACACCGAGCCCCAGAGACCCAGTACTTC. This encodes CASSQEVGHRAPETQYF.

This sequence joins TRBV9 and TRBJ2-7; 11 positions agree with TRBD2. CDR3 length: 18 amino acids. CDR1 SGDLS and CDR2 YYNGEE come from the germline V gene. V lost 0 bases and J lost 3; bases outside the gene matches: 11. CDR3 region: CASSVGLAGLTASYEQYF. As DNA, the CDR3 is TGTGCCAGCAGCGTAGGACTAGCGGGGCTCACCGCCAGCTACGAGCAGTACTTC.

The rearrangement uses TRBV11-2 and TRBJ2-1, with D possibly matching TRBD2 (5 bases). The CDR3 extends over 12 amino acids. V lost 7 bases to trimming and J lost 10 bases, with 14 bases between them. Germline assignment: CDR1 SGHAT and CDR2 FQNNGV. The CDR3 loop is CASTLYGVEQFF. The CDR3 DNA follows: TGTGCCAGCACCCTTTACGGGGTAGAGCAGTTCTTC.

The chain joins TRBV5-4 to TRBJ1-2; TRBD1 agrees at 11 bases. The J segment lost 4 bases and the V segment lost 0 bases, leaving 5 bases of the junction unmatched. In germline, CDR1 is SGHNT, CDR2 YYREEE (reference sequence). The CDR3 has 16 amino acids. CDR3: CASSLGLGQGVYGYTF. CDR3 coding DNA: TGTGCCAGCAGCTTGGGGTTGGGACAGGGGGTCTATGGCTACACCTTC.

This rearrangement joins TRBV29-1 to TRBJ2-1; 8 bases agree with TRBD1. Germline values: CDR1 SQVTM, CDR2 ANQGSEA. V shed 7 bases, J shed 4 bases, and the junction held 3 bases outside the gene matches. The CDR3 is made up of 12 amino acids. CDR3 sequence reads: CSAGTGYNEQFF. CDR3 DNA: TGCAGCGCCGGGACAGGTTACAATGAGCAGTTCTTC.

The rearrangement uses TRBV13 and TRBJ2-6; a weak D match, TRBD1 (5 bases). The CDR3 sequence is 17 residues long. The germline V gene encodes CDR1 PRHDT and CDR2 FYEKMQ (reference sequence). The ends were cut back, 0 bases at V and 0 bases at J, with 9 bases in the middle. In nucleotides, the CDR3 is TGTGCCAGCAGCTTAGGCCACAGGCGCTCTGGGGCCAACGTCCTGACTTTC. Translated, it gives CASSLGHRRSGANVLTF.

V and J are TRBV9 and TRBJ1-1; D uncertain. Trimming removed 5 bases at V and 4 bases at J, with 18 bases between. Germline V gene data show CDR1 as SGDLS and CDR2 as YYNGEE. The CDR3 has 15 residues. The CDR3 region is CASSRQTPGSTEAFF. CDR3 sequence (DNA): TGTGCCAGCAGTAGGCAGACCCCGGGGAGCACTGAAGCTTTCTTT.

This rearrangement joins TRBV29-1 to TRBJ2-5; 7 bases match TRBD1. The CDR3 spans 12 residues. J gave up 3 bases and V 8 bases, and 6 bases lay outside the gene matches. The germline CDR1 and CDR2 sequences are SQVTM and ANQGSEA. This CDR3 is CSPPGQKETQYF. The CDR3 DNA reads TGCAGCCCACCGGGACAGAAAGAGACCCAGTACTTC.

This rearrangement joins TRBV25-1 to TRBJ2-3; D is possibly TRBD2 (6 bases). V gave up 7 bases and J gave up 6 bases, with 8 bases separating them. This CDR3 is built from 11 residues. Per germline, CDR1 MGHDK and CDR2 SYGVNS. In DNA form, the CDR3 reads TGTGCCAGCAAGAGCGGGGATACGCAGTATTTT. Translation gives CASKSGDTQYF.

The CDR3 DNA follows: TGTGCCAGCTCACCAGCCGGGACTAGCGGGATCAATGAGCAGTTCTTC. Translation: CASSPAGTSGINEQFF. V gene TRBV18 combines with J gene TRBJ2-1; TRBD2 matches 13 bases. CDR3 length: 16 amino acids. V shed 2 bases, J shed 6 bases, and the junction held 4 bases outside the gene matches. Germline CDR1 is KGHSH and CDR2 is LQKENI.

The CDR3 reads CASSQDGLAGAKNIQYF. The DNA of the CDR3 is TGCGCCAGCAGCCAAGACGGACTAGCGGGGGCCAAAAACATTCAGTACTTC. V gene TRBV4-3 combines with J gene TRBJ2-4, with 12 bases lining up with TRBD2. The CDR3 loop spans 17 amino acids. Trimming cost V 0 bases and J 1 base; bases outside gene matches: 1. The germline V gene encodes CDR1 LGHNA and CDR2 YSLEER.

The rearrangement uses TRBV20-1 and TRBJ2-5; tentatively, D is TRBD1 (6 bases). CDR1 and CDR2 from the germline V gene are DFQATT and SNEGSKA (reference sequence). The germline V and J ends were trimmed by 6 bases and 5 bases, with 10 bases remaining between them. The CDR3 has 11 amino acids. The CDR3 DNA sequence: TGCAGTGCCAGGGGCTGGGAGACCCAGTACTTC. Residues: CSARGWETQYF.

This rearrangement joins TRBV5-1 to TRBJ2-2; D uncertain. The germline gives CDR1 SGHRS, CDR2 YFSETQ. This CDR3 contains 13 residues. The germline V and J ends were trimmed by 4 bases and 7 bases, with 11 bases remaining between them. CDR3 sequence: CASSQIQSGELFF. The CDR3 DNA is TGCGCCAGCAGCCAGATTCAAAGCGGGGAGCTGTTTTTT.

V and J are TRBV6-5 and TRBJ1-5, with D hard to call. CDR3 length equals 12 residues. Looked up from germline, CDR1 is MNHEY and CDR2 is SVGAGI. V gave up 5 bases and J gave up 5 bases, with 7 bases separating them. The CDR3 DNA reads TGTGCCAGCAGTGACGGAGATCAGCCCCAGCATTTT. This encodes CASSDGDQPQHF.

The CDR3 DNA is TGTGCCAGCAGCTTAGATGTGGGGGTCTTTAGCACAGATACGCAGTATTTT. It encodes CASSLDVGVFSTDTQYF. This chain connects TRBV11-2 to TRBJ2-3; D is tentatively TRBD1 or TRBD2 (5 bases each). The germline CDR1 and CDR2 sequences are SGHAT and FQNNGV. The ends were cut back, 0 bases at V and 0 bases at J, with 13 bases in the middle. CDR3 length equals 17 residues. Full variable domain (outside the CDR3, taken from reference TRBV11-2 and TRBJ2-3): EAGVAQSPRYKIIEKRQSVAFWCNPISGHATLYWYQQILGQGPKLLIQFQNNGVVDDSQLPKDRFSAERLKGVDSTLKIQPAKLEDSAVYLCASSLDVGVFSTDTQYFGPGTRLTVL.

This clone has just a few counts. The chain uses TRBV5-1 and TRBJ2-5, with 8 bases lining up with TRBD1. V was clipped by 3 bases and J by 5 bases; unmatched bases: 9. CDR1 SGHRS and CDR2 YFSETQ come from the germline V gene. The CDR3 runs 15 residues. In DNA form, the CDR3 reads TGCGCCAGCAGCTCCGGACAGGGTTTTGGGGAGACCCAGTACTTC. Residues: CASSSGQGFGETQYF.

The chain employs TRBV5-1 and TRBJ2-1; TRBD1 is a possible D gene (5 bases). V gave up 4 bases and J gave up 5 bases, with 13 bases separating them. Per germline, CDR1 SGHRS and CDR2 YFSETQ. The CDR3 has 14 amino acids. The CDR3 is CASSKDRINNEQFF. CDR3 nucleotide sequence: TGCGCCAGCAGCAAAGACAGAATTAACAATGAGCAGTTCTTC.

The chain employs TRBV19 and TRBJ2-6, with unresolved D. The CDR3 contains 15 residues. V dropped 7 bases and J dropped 2 bases, with 12 bases sitting between them. Looked up from germline, CDR1 is LNHDA and CDR2 is SQIVND (reference sequence). This CDR3 is CASMLSETGANVLTF. In nucleotides, the CDR3 is TGTGCCAGTATGTTGTCGGAAACTGGGGCCAACGTCCTGACTTTC.

V and J are TRBV5-1 and TRBJ2-1; 8 bases are shared with TRBD2. The junction had 11 bases not matched to a gene; V was cut back by 1 base and J by 11 bases. In germline, CDR1 is SGHRS, CDR2 YFSETQ. The CDR3 consists of 15 residues. The CDR3 region has the DNA TGCGCCAGCAGCTTGTTCGGCGGGGGGACAATGAAGCAGTTCTTC. This translates into CASSLFGGGTMKQFF.